Listed here is a single T cell receptor (beta chain). What it binds is unknown. The junction differs from germline at one of its ends, possibly a read error. In TCRdb, the reads were re-called with MiXCR into one record per CDR3 protein. The repertoire consists of some 400,000 distinct CDR3 sequences, with roughly 18% occurring once and the leading ten covering roughly 9%. The entry originates in a study of T cell repertoires in cytomegalovirus infection. The wider study: Public signatures in TCR beta pointed to CMV infection and matching HLA type. General study results and limits: Cumulated frequencies of public TCR beta families served to identify carriers of CMV plus the relevant HLA. HLA-C-restricted CMV-specific TCR beta clonotypes were dominant in the ex vivo response.

Germline V gives CDR1 MGHRA, CDR2 YSYEKL. The CDR3 is made up of 16 amino acids. This sequence was found in a human donor in good health (CMV status not recorded). Some clones in this sample may be carry-over from other donors' samples. This chain links TRBV4-1 with TRBJ2-7; 9 bases map to TRBD1. Sequencing input: PBMCs. The CDR3 DNA reads as TGCGCCAGCAACCAATCTCTCATAGGGACAGGGAACGAGCAGTACTTC. Translation gives CASNQSLIGTGNEQYF.